This T cell receptor beta chain was sequenced in a study of CD4+ T cells in melanoma (dated by TCRdb to the early 2020s). Turning to the overall study: The study investigated neoantigen-specific CD4+ T cells in human melanoma. The study at large found these results: Neoantigen-specific CD4+ T cells in melanoma were reported to have a range of differentiation states. The report described a correlation between neoantigen-specific CD4+ T cells and the function of CD8+ T cells, macrophages and B cells.

This clone was counted a few times. No cognate antigen has been identified for it. Base-call qualities are not available, and no considerably larger clone is one nucleotide away. Library construction relied on the immunoSEQ multiplex PCR assay. TCRdb holds this immuneACCESS table with in-frame rearrangements only. Some clones are missing; in checked studies, unresolved V genes explain under half, and the rest has no known cause. This sample gives fewer than 55,000 clones in total; roughly 87% of them show up just once. Together, the top ten hold over 9.5% of the sample. The donors were people with melanoma. From the cysteine up to the phenylalanine, the CDR3 has a length of 14 residues. Only CDR3 DNA is held: 42 bases, read in frame from base 1. Looking up the germline V gene (reference sequence) yields CDR1 LNHDA and CDR2 SQIVND. V sheds 6 bases and J sheds 2 bases, leaving 13 bases between their ends.

The receptor chain draws on TRBV19 and TRBJ1-2; no D gene call is confident. Sequenced input: peripheral blood. This receptor was taken from a human donor with melanoma. The nucleotide sequence reads as follows: TGTGCCAGTAGGATCCCGGTCGGGAACTATGGCTACACCTTC. The translation is CASRIPVGNYGYTF.